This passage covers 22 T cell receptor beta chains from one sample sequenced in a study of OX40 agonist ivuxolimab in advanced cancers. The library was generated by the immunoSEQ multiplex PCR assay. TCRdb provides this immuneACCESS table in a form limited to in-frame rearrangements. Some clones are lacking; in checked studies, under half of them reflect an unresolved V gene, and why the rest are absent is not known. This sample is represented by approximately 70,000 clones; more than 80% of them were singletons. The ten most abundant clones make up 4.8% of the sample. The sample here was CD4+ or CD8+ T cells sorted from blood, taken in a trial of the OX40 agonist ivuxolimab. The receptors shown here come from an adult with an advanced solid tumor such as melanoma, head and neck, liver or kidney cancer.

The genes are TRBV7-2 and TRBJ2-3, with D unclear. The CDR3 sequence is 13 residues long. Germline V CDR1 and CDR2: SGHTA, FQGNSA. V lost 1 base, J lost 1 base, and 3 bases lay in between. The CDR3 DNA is TGTGCCAGCAGCTTAGACGGCACAGATACGCAGTATTTT. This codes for CASSLDGTDTQYF.

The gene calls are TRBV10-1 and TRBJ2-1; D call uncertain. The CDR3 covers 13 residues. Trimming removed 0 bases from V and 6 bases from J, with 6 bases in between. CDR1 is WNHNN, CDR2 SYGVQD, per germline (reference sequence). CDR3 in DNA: TGCGCCAGCAGTGAGTCAGCCCTCAATGAGCAGTTCTTC. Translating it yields CASSESALNEQFF.

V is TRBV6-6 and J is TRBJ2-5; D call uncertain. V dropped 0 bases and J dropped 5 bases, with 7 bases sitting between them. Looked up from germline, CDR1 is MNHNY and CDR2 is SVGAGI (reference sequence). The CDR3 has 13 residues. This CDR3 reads CASSYSLGETQYF. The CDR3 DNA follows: TGTGCCAGCAGTTACTCCCTTGGGGAGACCCAGTACTTC.

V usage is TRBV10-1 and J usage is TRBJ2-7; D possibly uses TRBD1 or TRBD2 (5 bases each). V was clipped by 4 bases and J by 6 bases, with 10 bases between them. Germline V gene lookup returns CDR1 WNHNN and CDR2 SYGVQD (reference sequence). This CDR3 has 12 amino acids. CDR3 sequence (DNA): TGCGCCAGCAGTGGAAAAGGGACCGAGCAGTACTTC. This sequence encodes CASSGKGTEQYF.

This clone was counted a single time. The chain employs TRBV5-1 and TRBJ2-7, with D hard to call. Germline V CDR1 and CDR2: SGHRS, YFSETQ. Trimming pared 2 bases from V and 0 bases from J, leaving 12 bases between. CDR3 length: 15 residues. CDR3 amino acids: CASSFEVGSSYEQYF. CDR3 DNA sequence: TGCGCCAGCAGCTTCGAGGTAGGCAGCTCCTACGAGCAGTACTTC. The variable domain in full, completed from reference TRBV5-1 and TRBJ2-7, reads KAGVTQTPRYLIKTRGQQVTLSCSPISGHRSVSWYQQTPGQGLQFLFEYFSETQRNKGNFPGRFSGRQFSNSRSEMNVSTLELGDSALYLCASSFEVGSSYEQYFGPGTRLTVT.

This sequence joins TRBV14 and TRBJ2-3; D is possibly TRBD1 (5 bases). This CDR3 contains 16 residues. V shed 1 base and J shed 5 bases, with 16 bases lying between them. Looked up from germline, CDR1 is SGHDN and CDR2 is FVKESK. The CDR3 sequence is CASSQVREWWKDTQYF. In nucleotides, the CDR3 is TGTGCCAGCAGCCAAGTCAGGGAATGGTGGAAAGATACGCAGTATTTT.

In DNA form, the CDR3 reads TGTGCCATCAGTGAAGGACAATTCGGTCACTACGAGCAGTACTTC. It is translated as CAISEGQFGHYEQYF. The rearrangement links TRBV10-3 to TRBJ2-7, with TRBD1 as a possible D gene (5 bases). This CDR3 has 15 residues. Per germline, CDR1 ENHRY and CDR2 SYGVKD. The germline V and J ends were trimmed by 3 bases and 3 bases, with 15 bases remaining between them.

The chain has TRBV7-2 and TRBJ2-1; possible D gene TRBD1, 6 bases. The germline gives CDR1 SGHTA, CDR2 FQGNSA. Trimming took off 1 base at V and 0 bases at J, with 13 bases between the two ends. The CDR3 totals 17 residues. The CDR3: CASSLVGPTGSYNEQFF. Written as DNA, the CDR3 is TGTGCCAGCAGCTTAGTGGGACCGACAGGCTCCTACAATGAGCAGTTCTTC.

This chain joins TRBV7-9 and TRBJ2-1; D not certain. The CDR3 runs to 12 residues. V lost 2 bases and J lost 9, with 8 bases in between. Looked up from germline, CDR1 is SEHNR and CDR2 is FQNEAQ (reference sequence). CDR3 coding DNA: TGTGCCAGCAGCTTAATTGCCAGTGAGCAGTTCTTC. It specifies CASSLIASEQFF.

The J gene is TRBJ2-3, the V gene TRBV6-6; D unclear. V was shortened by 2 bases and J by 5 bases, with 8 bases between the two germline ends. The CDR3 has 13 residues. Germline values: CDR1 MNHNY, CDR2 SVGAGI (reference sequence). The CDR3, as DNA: TGTGCCAGCAGTTACCGCCGTCAAGATACGCAGTATTTT. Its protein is CASSYRRQDTQYF.

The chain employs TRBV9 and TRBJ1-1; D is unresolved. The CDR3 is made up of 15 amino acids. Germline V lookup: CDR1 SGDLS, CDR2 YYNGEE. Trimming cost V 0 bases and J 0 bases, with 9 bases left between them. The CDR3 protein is CASSVGREVNTEAFF. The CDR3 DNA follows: TGTGCCAGCAGCGTAGGAAGGGAGGTGAACACTGAAGCTTTCTTT.

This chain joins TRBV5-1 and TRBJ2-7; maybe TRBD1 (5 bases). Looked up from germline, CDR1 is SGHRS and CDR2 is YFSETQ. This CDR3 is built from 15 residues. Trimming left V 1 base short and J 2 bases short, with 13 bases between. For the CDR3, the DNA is TGCGCCAGCAGCTTGCAGGGAAAACCTACCTACGAGCAGTACTTC. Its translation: CASSLQGKPTYEQYF. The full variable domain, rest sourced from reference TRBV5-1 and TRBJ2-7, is KAGVTQTPRYLIKTRGQQVTLSCSPISGHRSVSWYQQTPGQGLQFLFEYFSETQRNKGNFPGRFSGRQFSNSRSEMNVSTLELGDSALYLCASSLQGKPTYEQYFGPGTRLTVT.

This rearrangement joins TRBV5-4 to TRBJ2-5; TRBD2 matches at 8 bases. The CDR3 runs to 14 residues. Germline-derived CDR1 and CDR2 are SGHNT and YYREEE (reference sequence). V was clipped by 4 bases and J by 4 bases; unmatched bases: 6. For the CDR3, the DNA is TGTGCCAGCAGCCCGACCGGGGGGGGAGAGACCCAGTACTTC. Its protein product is CASSPTGGGETQYF.

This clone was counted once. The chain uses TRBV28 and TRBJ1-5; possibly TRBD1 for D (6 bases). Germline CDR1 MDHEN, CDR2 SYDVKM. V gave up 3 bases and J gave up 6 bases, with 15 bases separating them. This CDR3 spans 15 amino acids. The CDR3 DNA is TGTGCCAGCAGTTTTTTTGGGGGCCCACGTCAGCCCCAGCATTTT. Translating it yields CASSFFGGPRQPQHF.

CDR3 sequence (DNA): TGCGCCAGCAGCTTGTCCAGGGGGCTGTACGAGCAGTACTTC. This translates into CASSLSRGLYEQYF. The V call is TRBV5-1, the J call TRBJ2-7; TRBD1 aligns across 8 bases. V shed 1 base and J 4 bases; nucleotides not matched to a gene: 4. Per germline, CDR1 SGHRS and CDR2 YFSETQ. The CDR3 totals 14 residues. The full variable domain, rest sourced from reference TRBV5-1 and TRBJ2-7, is KAGVTQTPRYLIKTRGQQVTLSCSPISGHRSVSWYQQTPGQGLQFLFEYFSETQRNKGNFPGRFSGRQFSNSRSEMNVSTLELGDSALYLCASSLSRGLYEQYFGPGTRLTVT.

The chain's CDR3 is CASSFQGAPAGELFF. For the CDR3, the DNA is TGTGCCAGCAGCTTCCAGGGGGCGCCGGCCGGGGAGCTGTTTTTT. This sequence joins TRBV7-3 and TRBJ2-2; the match to TRBD1 covers 8 bases. Germline CDR1 reads SGHTA; CDR2 reads FQGTGA. The CDR3 is 15 residues long. J gave up 6 bases and V 3 bases, and 6 bases lay outside the gene matches.

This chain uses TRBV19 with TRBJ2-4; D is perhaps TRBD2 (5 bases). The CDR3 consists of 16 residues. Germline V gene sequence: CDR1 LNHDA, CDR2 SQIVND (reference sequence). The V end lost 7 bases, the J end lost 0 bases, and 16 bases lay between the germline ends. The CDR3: CASTPSGSLAKNIQYF. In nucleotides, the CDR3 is TGTGCCAGTACCCCGAGCGGCAGTCTAGCCAAAAACATTCAGTACTTC.

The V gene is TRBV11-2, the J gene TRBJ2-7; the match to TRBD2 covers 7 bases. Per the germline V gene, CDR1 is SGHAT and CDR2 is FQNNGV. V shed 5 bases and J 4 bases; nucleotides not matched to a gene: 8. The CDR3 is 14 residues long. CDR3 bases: TGTGCCAGCAGCCTATGGGAGGGCTGGTACGAGCAGTACTTC. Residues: CASSLWEGWYEQYF.

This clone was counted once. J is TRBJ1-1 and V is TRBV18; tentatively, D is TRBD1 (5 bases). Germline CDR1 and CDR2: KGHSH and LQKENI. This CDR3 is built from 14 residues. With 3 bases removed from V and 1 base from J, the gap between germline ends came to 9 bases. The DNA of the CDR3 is TGTGCCAGCTCACCGGGGCAGGCGAACACTGAAGCTTTCTTT. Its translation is CASSPGQANTEAFF.

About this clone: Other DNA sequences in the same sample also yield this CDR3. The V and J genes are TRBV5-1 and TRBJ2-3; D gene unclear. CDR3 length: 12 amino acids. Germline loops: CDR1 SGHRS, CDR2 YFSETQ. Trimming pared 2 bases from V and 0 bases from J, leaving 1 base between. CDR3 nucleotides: TGCGCCAGCAGCTTTAGCACAGATACGCAGTATTTT. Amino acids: CASSFSTDTQYF. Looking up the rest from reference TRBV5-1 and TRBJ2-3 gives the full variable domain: KAGVTQTPRYLIKTRGQQVTLSCSPISGHRSVSWYQQTPGQGLQFLFEYFSETQRNKGNFPGRFSGRQFSNSRSEMNVSTLELGDSALYLCASSFSTDTQYFGPGTRLTVL.

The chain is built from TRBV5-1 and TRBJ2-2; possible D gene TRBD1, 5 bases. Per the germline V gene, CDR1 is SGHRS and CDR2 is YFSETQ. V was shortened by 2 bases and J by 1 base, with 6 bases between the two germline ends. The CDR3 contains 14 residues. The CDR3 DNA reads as TGCGCCAGCAGCTTAACAGGGAACACCGGGGAGCTGTTTTTT. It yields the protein CASSLTGNTGELFF. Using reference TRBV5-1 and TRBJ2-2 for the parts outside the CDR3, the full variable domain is KAGVTQTPRYLIKTRGQQVTLSCSPISGHRSVSWYQQTPGQGLQFLFEYFSETQRNKGNFPGRFSGRQFSNSRSEMNVSTLELGDSALYLCASSLTGNTGELFFGEGSRLTVL.

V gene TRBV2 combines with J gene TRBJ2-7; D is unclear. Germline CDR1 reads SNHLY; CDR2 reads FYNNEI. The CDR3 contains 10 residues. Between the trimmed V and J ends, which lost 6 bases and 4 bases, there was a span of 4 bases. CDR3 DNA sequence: TGTGCCAGCAGCGAGTACGAGCAGTACTTC. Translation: CASSEYEQYF. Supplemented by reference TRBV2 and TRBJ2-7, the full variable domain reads EPEVTQTPSHQVTQMGQEVILRCVPISNHLYFYWYRQILGQKVEFLVSFYNNEISEKSEIFDDQFSVERPDGSNFTLKIRSTKLEDSAMYFCASSEYEQYFGPGTRLTVT.